This T cell receptor (beta chain) was identified in a study of monozygotic twins with cystic fibrosis. The study's findings and limits: Co-twins had the most similar V usage for 13 of 16 pairs, J for 8. Shared CDR3 numbers were not associated with age, concordance or severity. Nucleotide-identical clonotype sharing was significantly higher within monozygotic CF twin pairs than between unrelated CF individuals. Clonality was generally low (median approximately 0.0088), higher in the most severe patients.

The method was immunoSEQ multiplex PCR; TCRdb's version includes in-frame clones alone and lacks a portion of them. The table records 30,000 to 35,000 clones, 96% of them present only once. In the case of this clone: What it binds is unknown.

Material: blood. The receptor comes from a girl aged 2-9 years with cystic fibrosis.

The CDR3 region has the DNA TGTGCCAGCAGCGTAGGGACAGGGCCTGAAGCTTTCTTT. Translated: CASSVGTGPEAFF. V usage is TRBV9 and J usage is TRBJ1-1; 8 bases line up with TRBD1. The CDR3 consists of 13 residues. The V gene's germline CDR1 is SGDLS and CDR2 YYNGEE. After removal of 0 bases from V and 6 bases from J, the junction contained 1 base not matched to a gene.